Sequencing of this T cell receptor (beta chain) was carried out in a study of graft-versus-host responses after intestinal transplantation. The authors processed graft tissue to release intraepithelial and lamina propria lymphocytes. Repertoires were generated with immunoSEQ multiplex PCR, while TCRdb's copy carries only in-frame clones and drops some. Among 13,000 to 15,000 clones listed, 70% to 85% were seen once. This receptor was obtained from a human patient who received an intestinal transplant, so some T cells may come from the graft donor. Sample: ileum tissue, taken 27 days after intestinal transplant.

DNA of the CDR3: TGTGCCAGCAGCCCCCGACAGGGGGCGGTCACTGAAGCTTTCTTT. It specifies CASSPRQGAVTEAFF. The rearrangement joins TRBV5-4 to TRBJ1-1; 10 positions match TRBD1. The ends lost 4 bases at V and 4 bases at J; junction bases unmatched: 7. Germline values: CDR1 SGHNT, CDR2 YYREEE (reference sequence). CDR3 length equals 15 residues.